The 11 T cell receptor beta chains given below trace back to one sample, sequenced in a study of blood T cell repertoires in COVID-19. Method: immunoSEQ multiplex PCR; TCRdb's copy keeps in-frame clones and lacks some. The repertoire includes approximately 300,000 clones, roughly nine tenths of them detected once, and roughly 1.9% sits in the top ten. Source material: peripheral blood. The receptors were gathered from a woman aged 25 to 39 with COVID-19, enrolled during active disease.

In its sample, this clone was seen a few times. J is TRBJ2-1 and V is TRBV28; D perhaps matches TRBD2 (5 bases). V lost 3 bases to trimming and J lost 7 bases, with 16 bases between them. Germline lookup yields CDR1 MDHEN and CDR2 SYDVKM. The CDR3 is 15 residues long. The DNA for the CDR3 is TGTGCCAGCAGTTTGAACGGGGTAGGTGGGAATGAGCAGTTCTTC. This gives the protein CASSLNGVGGNEQFF.

The V gene is TRBV6-5, the J gene TRBJ1-2; 9 bases agree with TRBD1. Germline V gene sequence: CDR1 MNHEY, CDR2 SVGAGI. The CDR3 loop spans 13 amino acids. With V trimmed by 6 bases and J by 7 bases, 6 bases remained unmatched. The CDR3 bases are TGTGCCAGCAGACCACAGGGGGCGGGTGGCTACACCTTC. Protein: CASRPQGAGGYTF.

The V gene is TRBV19, the J gene TRBJ1-1, with D perhaps matching TRBD1 (6 bases). CDR1 is LNHDA, CDR2 SQIVND, per germline (reference sequence). The ends were cut back, 0 bases at V and 1 base at J, with 9 bases in the middle. The CDR3 extends over 15 amino acids. The CDR3 bases are TGTGCCAGTAGTATAGATGGGGGCGAGAACACTGAAGCTTTCTTT. Translated: CASSIDGGENTEAFF.

The chain recombines TRBV3-1 (or the pseudogene TRBV3-2) with TRBJ2-7, with D tentatively TRBD2 (6 bases). In germline, CDR1 is LGHDT, CDR2 YNNKEL (reference sequence). Trimming removed 4 bases from V and 1 base from J, with 14 bases in between. The CDR3 has 15 residues. The CDR3 loop is CASSPWDLGSYEQYF. In DNA, the CDR3 is TGTGCCAGCAGCCCATGGGACTTGGGGTCCTACGAGCAGTACTTC.

This chain's CDR3 is CASSLVAGPPNEQFF. CDR3 nucleotide sequence: TGTGCCAGCAGCTTAGTAGCGGGGCCACCCAATGAGCAGTTCTTC. V and J are TRBV11-3 and TRBJ2-1, with TRBD2 matching over 8 bases. The trim removed 1 base at V and 6 bases at J, leaving 5 bases unmatched. CDR3 length equals 15 residues. Germline CDR1 is SGHNT and CDR2 is YENEEA.

The genes are TRBV5-4 and TRBJ2-5, with D uncertain. Per germline, CDR1 SGHNT and CDR2 YYREEE (reference sequence). The CDR3 covers 13 residues. V gave up 0 bases and J gave up 5 bases, with 8 bases separating them. CDR3 in DNA: TGTGCCAGCAGCTTGGTGGGCTCGGAGACCCAGTACTTC. This codes for CASSLVGSETQYF. Based on the CDR3 plus reference TRBV5-4 and TRBJ2-5, the full variable domain is ETGVTQSPTHLIKTRGQQVTLRCSSQSGHNTVSWYQQALGQGPQFIFQYYREEENGRGNFPPRFSGLQFPNYSSELNVNALELDDSALYLCASSLVGSETQYFGPGTRLLVL.

The genes are TRBV18 and TRBJ1-1; D possibly corresponds to TRBD1 (6 bases). Germline-derived CDR1 and CDR2 are KGHSH and LQKENI. Trimming removed 5 bases at V and 2 bases at J, with 15 bases between. The CDR3 covers 15 residues. The CDR3 region is CASSSSSGGNTEAFF. CDR3 in DNA: TGTGCCAGCTCAAGTTCATCGGGGGGCAACACTGAAGCTTTCTTT.

The V and J genes are TRBV19 and TRBJ2-2, with D hard to call. The CDR3 runs to 15 residues. Germline lookup yields CDR1 LNHDA and CDR2 SQIVND (reference sequence). V was trimmed by 5 bases and J by 3 bases, leaving 13 bases between them. For the CDR3, the DNA is TGTGCCAGTAGTCCGATAGAGTCCTACACCGGGGAGCTGTTTTTT. Its protein is CASSPIESYTGELFF.

Only a few counts were recorded for this clone. This chain uses TRBV3-1 (or the pseudogene TRBV3-2) with TRBJ2-3, with a weak D call TRBD1 (5 bases). V gave up 4 bases and J gave up 4 bases, with 9 bases separating them. Germline V gene data show CDR1 as LGHDT and CDR2 as YNNKEL (reference sequence). The CDR3 runs to 13 residues. CDR3 residues: CASSRTTPDTQYF. CDR3 coding DNA: TGTGCCAGCAGCCGGACAACCCCAGATACGCAGTATTTT.

The V call is TRBV25-1, the J call TRBJ1-1; D possibly corresponds to TRBD1 (6 bases). CDR1 and CDR2 (germline): MGHDK, SYGVNS. The ends were cut back, 9 bases at V and 3 bases at J, with 17 bases in the middle. The CDR3 contains 14 residues. DNA of the CDR3: TGTGCCAGTGGAACAGGGTTTAAGGACACTGAAGCTTTCTTT. Translated: CASGTGFKDTEAFF.

The J gene is TRBJ2-5, the V gene TRBV5-1; 9 nucleotides align to TRBD2. Germline CDR1 reads SGHRS; CDR2 reads YFSETQ. The V and J ends lost 4 bases and 1 base, in that order; junction bases with no gene match: 5. The CDR3 consists of 15 residues. The CDR3 DNA sequence: TGCGCCAGCAGCCAGCTAGCGGGGACCCAAGAGACCCAGTACTTC. It codes for CASSQLAGTQETQYF.